These 31 T cell receptor beta chains originate from one sample sequenced in a study of blood T cell repertoires in COVID-19. Only in-frame clones appear in the TCRdb table, and some are missing; sequencing was by immunoSEQ multiplex PCR. The profile shows around 190,000 clones, approximately 83% of them singletons. The material sequenced was peripheral blood. Receptor source: a man aged 50 to 60 with active or convalescent COVID-19.

This chain uses TRBV18 with TRBJ2-5; D might be TRBD1 (6 bases). The V gene lost 3 bases and the J gene lost 2 bases, with 10 bases spanning the gap. The CDR3 consists of 14 residues. Germline lookup yields CDR1 KGHSH and CDR2 LQKENI. The CDR3 region is CASSPRGQQETQYF. In nucleotides, the CDR3 is TGTGCCAGCTCACCCCGGGGACAACAAGAGACCCAGTACTTC.

This chain links TRBV19 with TRBJ2-4; a possible D gene is TRBD1 (7 bases). CDR1 and CDR2 from the germline V gene are LNHDA and SQIVND (reference sequence). This CDR3 contains 16 residues. Trimming took off 7 bases at V and 0 bases at J, with 16 bases between the two ends. The CDR3: CASKLRDSQAKNIQYF. As DNA, the CDR3 is TGTGCCAGTAAACTGCGGGACAGCCAAGCCAAAAACATTCAGTACTTC.

V gene TRBV5-1 combines with J gene TRBJ2-2; D is perhaps TRBD1 (6 bases). The V gene lost 4 bases and the J gene lost 3 bases, with 10 bases spanning the gap. CDR3 size: 14 residues. Germline-derived CDR1 and CDR2 are SGHRS and YFSETQ. DNA of the CDR3: TGCGCCAGCAGCGAAGGACAGTACACCGGGGAGCTGTTTTTT. As protein: CASSEGQYTGELFF. Filled out from reference TRBV5-1 and TRBJ2-2, the complete variable domain reads KAGVTQTPRYLIKTRGQQVTLSCSPISGHRSVSWYQQTPGQGLQFLFEYFSETQRNKGNFPGRFSGRQFSNSRSEMNVSTLELGDSALYLCASSEGQYTGELFFGEGSRLTVL.

The J gene is TRBJ1-6, the V gene TRBV11-2; D unresolved. The CDR3 extends over 14 amino acids. Germline V gives CDR1 SGHAT, CDR2 FQNNGV. Trimming stripped 3 bases from V and 6 bases from J, with 9 bases between. CDR3 in amino acids: CASSFNGFNSPLHF. The DNA for the CDR3 is TGTGCCAGCAGCTTCAACGGGTTTAATTCACCCCTCCACTTT.

By share, this clone ranks as medium-sized. The rearrangement links TRBV5-4 to TRBJ2-5; a weak D match, TRBD2 (5 bases). The CDR3 consists of 15 residues. In germline, CDR1 is SGHNT, CDR2 YYREEE (reference sequence). V was pared by 1 base and J by 1 base, with 11 bases between. This CDR3 is CASSLRLSGQETQYF. The CDR3 nucleotides read TGTGCCAGCAGCTTGAGGTTAAGCGGCCAAGAGACCCAGTACTTC.

This chain links TRBV5-1 with TRBJ2-7; possibly TRBD1 for D (6 bases). The length of the CDR3 is 15 residues. V shed 4 bases and J shed 1 base, with 15 bases lying between them. The germline V gene has CDR1 SGHRS and CDR2 YFSETQ. The CDR3 DNA reads as TGCGCCAGCAGCCCCGGACAGACCGTGTCCTACGAGCAGTACTTC. Its translation: CASSPGQTVSYEQYF.

The chain joins TRBV9 to TRBJ1-5; 7 nucleotides agree with TRBD1. This CDR3 contains 15 residues. Germline V gene data show CDR1 as SGDLS and CDR2 as YYNGEE. The V gene end was trimmed by 7 bases and the J gene end by 0 bases; junction bases not matched to a gene: 7. In DNA form, the CDR3 reads TGTGCCAGCTATGACAGGGTCTGTAGCAATCAGCCCCAGCATTTT. Residues: CASYDRVCSNQPQHF.

The V and J genes are TRBV5-3 and TRBJ2-4; D gene ambiguous. TRBV5-3 is designated an ORF whose function remains uncertain. V gave up 4 bases and J gave up 5 bases, with 7 bases separating them. CDR3 length: 12 residues. CDR3 loop: CARSPRENIQYF. CDR3 nucleotides: TGTGCCAGAAGCCCCCGGGAAAACATTCAGTACTTC.

The chain couples TRBV9 to TRBJ2-1; TRBD2 matches 9 bases. CDR1 is SGDLS, CDR2 YYNGEE, per germline. The CDR3 extends over 18 amino acids. Trimming at V came to 0 bases and at J to 4 bases, leaving 11 bases not matched to a gene. CDR3 amino acids: CASSVVVAGVCRYNEQFF. The CDR3 DNA reads TGTGCCAGCAGCGTAGTGGTAGCGGGAGTATGTAGATACAATGAGCAGTTCTTC.

This rearrangement joins TRBV5-4 to TRBJ2-3; 9 nucleotides line up with TRBD2. The CDR3 length is 16 residues. Trimming took 0 bases from V and 1 from J; bases not matched to a gene: 3. Germline assignment: CDR1 SGHNT and CDR2 YYREEE (reference sequence). This CDR3 is CASSLGERGGTDTQYF. In nucleotides, the CDR3 is TGTGCCAGCAGCTTGGGGGAGCGGGGGGGCACAGATACGCAGTATTTT.

The J gene is TRBJ2-3, the V gene TRBV7-9; maybe TRBD2 (6 bases). Germline V gives CDR1 SEHNR, CDR2 FQNEAQ (reference sequence). The CDR3 is made up of 16 amino acids. Trimming took off 1 base at V and 1 base at J, with 12 bases between the two ends. CDR3 sequence (DNA): TGTGCCAGCAGCTTAGAGACGGGACTCGGCACAGATACGCAGTATTTT. The encoded protein is CASSLETGLGTDTQYF.

The rearrangement links TRBV19 to TRBJ2-5; D is ambiguous. Gene TRBJ2-7 matches the end of the DNA better, so the J call may be wrong. The CDR3 totals 15 residues. CDR1 and CDR2 (germline): LNHDA, SQIVND (reference sequence). Here the CDR3 DNA reads TGTGCCAGTAGTATCCTCCCGGGTACGACCTACGAGCAGTACTTC. This encodes CASSILPGTTYEQYF.

The chain has TRBV15 and TRBJ2-1, with 10 bases matching TRBD2. The germline gives CDR1 LNHNV, CDR2 YYDKDF (reference sequence). This CDR3 comprises 15 residues. V dropped 3 bases and J dropped 8; count of bases not matched to a gene: 7. The CDR3 region has the DNA TGTGCCACCAGCAGCGCAGCGGGAGGGCCGGATGAGCAGTTCTTC. It encodes CATSSAAGGPDEQFF.

This clone turned up a few times. The chain combines TRBV10-3 with TRBJ1-2, with 10 bases fitting TRBD1. V lost 3 bases and J lost 3; bases outside the gene matches: 1. This CDR3 comprises 14 residues. Germline V gives CDR1 ENHRY, CDR2 SYGVKD. The CDR3 bases are TGTGCCATCAGTGACGGACAGGGGGACTATGGCTACACCTTC. It is translated as CAISDGQGDYGYTF.

This clone has ten or more counts. V and J are TRBV6-5 and TRBJ1-1; D is unclear. Germline V gives CDR1 MNHEY, CDR2 SVGAGI. V was clipped by 4 bases and J by 1 base, with 16 bases between them. This CDR3 is 16 amino acids long. CDR3 protein: CASSSEIGNRNTEAFF. The CDR3 DNA reads as TGTGCCAGCAGTTCCGAAATCGGGAATAGGAACACTGAAGCTTTCTTT.

The J gene is TRBJ1-3, the V gene TRBV28; tentatively, D is TRBD1 (6 bases). The CDR3 contains 16 residues. V lost 8 bases and J lost 7, with 24 bases in between. Germline CDR1 MDHEN, CDR2 SYDVKM. In nucleotides, the CDR3 is TGTGCCAGCGAGATTGCGGGAGGGGGGATTGGGAACACCATATATTTT. Translated, it gives CASEIAGGGIGNTIYF.

This clone was detected only once. This chain connects TRBV19 to TRBJ1-3; D ambiguous. The CDR3 length is 13 residues. Germline V gene sequence: CDR1 LNHDA, CDR2 SQIVND (reference sequence). V was clipped by 10 bases and J by 1 base, with 11 bases between them. The CDR3 DNA reads TGTGCCACTTCAGGTGATTCTGGAAACACCATATATTTT. Translation: CATSGDSGNTIYF.

V gene TRBV6-6 combines with J gene TRBJ2-1; D is undetermined. Per germline, CDR1 MNHNY and CDR2 SVGAGI (reference sequence). Trimming removed 2 bases at V and 8 bases at J, with 10 bases between. The CDR3 length is 13 residues. DNA for the CDR3: TGTGCCAGCAGTTACGATCTCGGGTATGAGCAGTTCTTC. Translation: CASSYDLGYEQFF.

The CDR3 coding sequence is TGTGCCAGCTCACCACCGGGACAGGGGATGGAGACCCAGTACTTC. Its translation is CASSPPGQGMETQYF. V usage is TRBV18 and J usage is TRBJ2-5; 10 positions match TRBD1. The length of the CDR3 is 15 residues. V gave up 0 bases and J gave up 5 bases; unmatched junction bases: 3. CDR1 and CDR2 (germline): KGHSH, LQKENI.

The chain carries TRBV19 and TRBJ2-7, with 7 bases fitting TRBD2. The CDR3 contains 13 residues. The germline gives CDR1 LNHDA, CDR2 SQIVND (reference sequence). The V and J ends lost 3 bases and 6 bases, in that order; junction bases with no gene match: 5. The CDR3 DNA is TGTGCCAGTAGTATCCTCGGGGAGGGCGAGCAGTACTTC. Protein product: CASSILGEGEQYF.

The chain joins TRBV7-3 to TRBJ1-1; D call uncertain. This CDR3 contains 13 residues. V was pared by 0 bases and J by 7 bases, with 9 bases between. Per germline, CDR1 SGHTA and CDR2 FQGTGA. The chain's CDR3 is CASSLTAGVEAFF. The CDR3 DNA follows: TGTGCCAGCAGCTTAACCGCGGGAGTTGAAGCTTTCTTT.

This clone was seen a handful of times. The V gene is TRBV11-2, the J gene TRBJ2-3; no definite D call. The V end was cut by 4 bases, the J end by 1 base, with 15 bases between. The V gene's germline CDR1 is SGHAT and CDR2 FQNNGV. There are 16 residues in the CDR3. In DNA form, the CDR3 reads TGTGCCAGCAGCTGGCAGGTGAACCACCGCACAGATACGCAGTATTTT. Translated: CASSWQVNHRTDTQYF.

The chain couples TRBV14 to TRBJ2-2; TRBD2 matches 8 bases. Germline V gene lookup returns CDR1 SGHDN and CDR2 FVKESK. The trim removed 4 bases at V and 7 bases at J, leaving 14 bases unmatched. There are 17 residues in the CDR3. CDR3 loop: CASSRSRTSLDVGELFF. CDR3 in DNA: TGTGCCAGCAGCCGCTCCCGGACTAGCCTGGACGTCGGGGAGCTGTTTTTT.

V gene TRBV2 combines with J gene TRBJ2-3, with D possibly TRBD1 on 6 matching bases. V lost 10 bases and J 6 bases, leaving 14 bases between the germline ends. Germline CDR1 is SNHLY and CDR2 is FYNNEI. This CDR3 region has 12 residues. The CDR3 sequence: CATNRASDTQYF. The CDR3 region has the DNA TGTGCCACCAACAGGGCGTCCGATACGCAGTATTTT.

Notes on this clone: Its ends do not fully match the called genes, so a read error is possible. This chain connects TRBV30 to TRBJ1-4; 8 bases fit TRBD1. This CDR3 has 13 amino acids. CDR1 and CDR2 (germline): GTSNPN, SVGIG (reference sequence). The CDR3: CAISRGPNEKLFF. The CDR3, as DNA: TGTGCCATCTCCAGGGGGCCTAACGAAAAACTGTTTTTT.

This chain joins TRBV6-5 and TRBJ2-7; possible D gene TRBD1, 6 bases. This CDR3 spans 15 amino acids. The V and J ends lost 2 bases and 3 bases respectively, with 14 bases between them. The germline gives CDR1 MNHEY, CDR2 SVGAGI. CDR3 sequence (DNA): TGTGCCAGCAGTTACGGGTCGGGACACATCTACGAGCAGTACTTC. Protein product: CASSYGSGHIYEQYF.

The chain uses TRBV28 and TRBJ2-1; the D gene is possibly TRBD1 (5 bases). V dropped 3 bases and J dropped 5 bases, with 11 bases sitting between them. Germline lookup yields CDR1 MDHEN and CDR2 SYDVKM. CDR3 size: 14 residues. The DNA of the CDR3 is TGTGCCAGCAGTTTTATGCCCAGGGACAATGAGCAGTTCTTC. It encodes CASSFMPRDNEQFF.

The chain links TRBV28 to TRBJ2-7; D perhaps matches TRBD1 (6 bases). The V gene's germline CDR1 is MDHEN and CDR2 SYDVKM. With 11 bases removed from V and 9 bases from J, the gap between germline ends came to 20 bases. CDR3 length: 12 amino acids. CDR3 DNA sequence: TGTGCCGCACAGGGAAAGGCCATGGGGCAGTACTTC. Amino acid sequence: CAAQGKAMGQYF.

The genes are TRBV5-1 and TRBJ2-7, with TRBD2 matching 11 bases. In germline, CDR1 is SGHRS, CDR2 YFSETQ. With V trimmed by 4 bases and J by 2 bases, 5 bases remained unmatched. This CDR3 region has 15 residues. The CDR3 protein is CASSTGLAGPYEQYF. Here the CDR3 DNA reads TGCGCCAGCAGCACAGGACTAGCGGGCCCCTACGAGCAGTACTTC.

This clone was detected only once. This chain links TRBV29-1 with TRBJ2-3, with TRBD2 as a possible D gene (7 bases). CDR1 is SQVTM, CDR2 ANQGSEA, per germline. The CDR3 sequence is 15 residues long. V dropped 0 bases and J dropped 6 bases, with 16 bases sitting between them. This CDR3 is CSVEDLAGARDTQYF. DNA of the CDR3: TGCAGCGTTGAAGATCTGGCGGGGGCAAGGGATACGCAGTATTTT.

This clone was recorded a few times. The rearrangement joins TRBV10-3 to TRBJ2-7; 8 bases map to TRBD1. Germline trimming cut 6 bases from V and 0 bases from J; bases unmatched to any gene: 4. Germline CDR1 reads ENHRY; CDR2 reads SYGVKD. This CDR3 comprises 14 residues. The CDR3 coding sequence is TGTGCCATCAGGGGACAGGCGAGCTCCTACGAGCAGTACTTC. It codes for CAIRGQASSYEQYF.